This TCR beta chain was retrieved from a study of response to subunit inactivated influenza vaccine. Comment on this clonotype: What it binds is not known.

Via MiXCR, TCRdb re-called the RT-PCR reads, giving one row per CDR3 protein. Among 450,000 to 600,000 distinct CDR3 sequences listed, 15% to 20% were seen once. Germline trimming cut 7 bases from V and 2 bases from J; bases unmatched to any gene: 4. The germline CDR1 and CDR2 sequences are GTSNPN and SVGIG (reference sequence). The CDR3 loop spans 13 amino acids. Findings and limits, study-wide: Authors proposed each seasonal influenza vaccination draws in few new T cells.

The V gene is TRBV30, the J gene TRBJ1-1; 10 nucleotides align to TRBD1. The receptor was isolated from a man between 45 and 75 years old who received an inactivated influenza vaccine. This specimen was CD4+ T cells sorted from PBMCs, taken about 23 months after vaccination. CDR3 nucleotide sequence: TGTGCCTTGACAGGGGGCGTCAACACTGAAGCTTTCTTT. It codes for CALTGGVNTEAFF.